What follows are 9 T cell receptor beta chains derived from one specimen sequenced in a study of OX40 agonist ivuxolimab in advanced cancers. The table came from immunoSEQ multiplex PCR; TCRdb's copy has only in-frame clones and leaves some out. The sample lists some 50,000 clones; around 84% were seen once. The sequencing here drew on CD4+ or CD8+ T cells sorted from blood, taken in a trial of the OX40 agonist ivuxolimab. Source of these receptors: an adult with an advanced solid tumor such as melanoma, head and neck, liver or kidney cancer.

In this sample, this clone turned up once. J is TRBJ2-7 and V is TRBV2, with D perhaps matching TRBD2 (7 bases). Germline V gene data show CDR1 as SNHLY and CDR2 as FYNNEI. V was cut by 9 bases and J by 6 bases, with 18 bases left in between. This CDR3 region has 13 residues. The CDR3, as DNA: TGTGCCAGGCGCATAGAGGGAGGGGGCGAGCAGTACTTC. Translation gives CARRIEGGGEQYF.

The rearrangement joins TRBV5-1 to TRBJ2-1; D gene unclear. The V end was cut by 4 bases, the J end by 0 bases, with 8 bases between. CDR1 SGHRS and CDR2 YFSETQ come from the germline V gene. This CDR3 spans 14 amino acids. The CDR3: CASSEGLSYNEQFF. The DNA for the CDR3 is TGCGCCAGCAGCGAAGGGCTCTCCTACAATGAGCAGTTCTTC.

This clone was seen more than once but under ten times. V and J are TRBV10-1 and TRBJ2-5, with 13 nucleotides matching TRBD2. Germline V gives CDR1 WNHNN, CDR2 SYGVQD (reference sequence). The junction had 8 bases not matched to a gene; V was cut back by 5 bases and J by 5 bases. This CDR3 contains 16 residues. CDR3 loop: CASSSGLAGDGETQYF. CDR3 nucleotides: TGCGCCAGCAGTAGCGGACTAGCGGGAGATGGTGAGACCCAGTACTTC.

This clone was picked up one time. CDR3 protein: CASTAPDRLYEQYF. The CDR3 DNA reads as TGTGCCAGCACCGCCCCGGACAGGCTCTACGAGCAGTACTTC. The chain links TRBV6-5 to TRBJ2-7; 7 nucleotides match TRBD1. Trimming at V came to 7 bases and at J to 3 bases, leaving 9 bases not matched to a gene. CDR1 is MNHEY, CDR2 SVGAGI, per germline. This CDR3 is 14 amino acids long.

This chain connects TRBV28 to TRBJ1-2; perhaps TRBD1 as D (5 bases). CDR3 length equals 12 residues. Trimming pared 8 bases from V and 4 bases from J, leaving 11 bases between. CDR1 is MDHEN, CDR2 SYDVKM, per germline. The CDR3 region is CASHSGSYGYTF. In nucleotides, the CDR3 is TGTGCCAGCCACTCAGGGAGCTATGGCTACACCTTC.

The J gene is TRBJ2-1, the V gene TRBV6-1; 7 nucleotides align to TRBD1. V gave up 10 bases and J gave up 11 bases; unmatched junction bases: 8. Germline lookup yields CDR1 MNHNS and CDR2 SASEGT. This CDR3 has 11 amino acids. CDR3 coding DNA: TGTGCCAAACAGGGGCCCTATAAGCAGTTCTTC. Residues: CAKQGPYKQFF.

The chain recombines TRBV19 with TRBJ1-2; possible D gene TRBD1, 5 bases. This CDR3 is 14 amino acids long. CDR1 and CDR2 from the germline V gene are LNHDA and SQIVND (reference sequence). Between the trimmed V and J ends, which lost 5 bases and 5 bases, there was a span of 15 bases. CDR3 DNA sequence: TGTGCCAGTAGTTTAACCGGGACCTCTTATGGCTACACCTTC. Translating it yields CASSLTGTSYGYTF.

The CDR3 is CASSWGGKSSGNTIYF. The CDR3 coding sequence is TGTGCCAGCTCCTGGGGGGGGAAAAGCTCTGGAAACACCATATATTTT. V is TRBV28 and J is TRBJ1-3; D perhaps matches TRBD1 (5 bases). In germline, CDR1 is MDHEN, CDR2 SYDVKM. The CDR3 is made up of 16 amino acids. The germline V and J ends were trimmed by 8 bases and 0 bases, with 17 bases remaining between them.

V and J are TRBV2 and TRBJ1-2; TRBD1 matches at 8 bases. V lost 4 bases to trimming and J lost 0 bases; unmatched junction nucleotides: 10. Per germline, CDR1 SNHLY and CDR2 FYNNEI. There are 17 residues in the CDR3. This chain's CDR3 is CASSGPGQVNPNYGYTF. The CDR3 nucleotides are TGTGCCAGCAGTGGACCGGGACAGGTGAATCCTAACTATGGCTACACCTTC. Drawing the rest from reference TRBV2 and TRBJ1-2, the complete variable domain is EPEVTQTPSHQVTQMGQEVILRCVPISNHLYFYWYRQILGQKVEFLVSFYNNEISEKSEIFDDQFSVERPDGSNFTLKIRSTKLEDSAMYFCASSGPGQVNPNYGYTFGSGTRLTVV.